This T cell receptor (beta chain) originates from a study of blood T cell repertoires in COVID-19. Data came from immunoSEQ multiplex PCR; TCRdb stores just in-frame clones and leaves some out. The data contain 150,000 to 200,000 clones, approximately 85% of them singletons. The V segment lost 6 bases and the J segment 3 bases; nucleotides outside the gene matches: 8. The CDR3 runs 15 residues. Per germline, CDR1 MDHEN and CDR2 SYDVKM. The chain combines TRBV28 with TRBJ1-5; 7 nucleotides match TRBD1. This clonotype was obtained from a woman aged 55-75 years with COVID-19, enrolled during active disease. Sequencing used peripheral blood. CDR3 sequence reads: CASRTQGIPNQPQHF. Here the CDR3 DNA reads TGTGCCAGCAGAACACAGGGGATCCCCAATCAGCCCCAGCATTTT.